This T cell receptor (beta chain) is from a study of breast tumors, draining lymph nodes, adjacent tissues. The study, taken as a whole, reports: Luminal-like breast cancer showed significantly higher tumor–nontumor repertoire similarity than basal-like. Compared with lymph nodes, tumors were less diverse; compared with nontumor tissue, more. Findings are consistent with lymph node origin and intratumoral expansion of most tumor T cells.

Details on this clonotype: What it binds is not known. A read error may account for a junction end that differs from germline.

TCRdb called the multiplex PCR reads again in MiXCR, with one record for every CDR3 protein. The data contain 85,000 to 120,000 distinct CDR3 sequences, 30% of them seen just once; the ten biggest clones take up approximately 6%. Breast cancer patients provided tissue from their axillary draining lymph nodes. The TCR comes from a female donor with breast cancer. Some clones in this sample may be carry-over from other donors' samples. Sequenced material: axillary lymph node tissue.

Here the CDR3 reads CASGFGLAGGQETQYF. In DNA form, the CDR3 reads TGTGCCAGCGGTTTCGGACTAGCGGGAGGCCAAGAGACCCAGTACTTC. The rearrangement links TRBV28 to TRBJ2-5; 14 nucleotides match TRBD2. The length of the CDR3 is 16 residues. Germline V gene lookup returns CDR1 MDHEN and CDR2 SYDVKM.